This T cell receptor beta chain originates from a study of blood T cell repertoires in COVID-19. Whole-study context: Specimens from acute and convalescent COVID-19 originated in the United States, Italy and Spain. The cDNA or gDNA used as material had been derived from T cells, B-cell-depleted T cells, or PBMCs.

The CDR3 is made up of 13 amino acids. In germline, CDR1 is MRHNA, CDR2 SNTAGT. The germline V and J ends were trimmed by 3 bases and 2 bases, with 6 bases remaining between them. Authors' processing steps: Reference gene primers were amplified, and this amplification served to estimate nucleated cell counts. Clones were sequenced by immunoSEQ multiplex PCR, and TCRdb holds only the in-frame ones, with some missing. Clonal size and the V and J genes are those of that table, whereas D and trimming came from the DNA. The repertoire holds fewer than 350,000 clones, with 88% as singletons. About this clone itself: Other DNA sequences in this specimen translate into the identical CDR3.

Sequenced: peripheral blood. The chain couples TRBV6-4 to TRBJ2-3; TRBD2 might be the D (5 bases). This clonotype originated in a man aged 18 to 30 with active or convalescent COVID-19. The CDR3 region is CASSERVTDTQYF. DNA for the CDR3: TGTGCCAGCAGTGAGAGGGTCACAGATACGCAGTATTTT.